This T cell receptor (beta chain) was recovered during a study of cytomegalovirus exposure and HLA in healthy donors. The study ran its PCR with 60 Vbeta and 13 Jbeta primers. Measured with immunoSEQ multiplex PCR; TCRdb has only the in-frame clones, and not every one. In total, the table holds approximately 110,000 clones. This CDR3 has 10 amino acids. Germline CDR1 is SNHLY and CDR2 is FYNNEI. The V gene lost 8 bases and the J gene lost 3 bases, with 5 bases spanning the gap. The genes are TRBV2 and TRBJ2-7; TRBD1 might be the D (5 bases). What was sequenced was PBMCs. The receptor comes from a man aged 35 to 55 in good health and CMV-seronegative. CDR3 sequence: CASGHYEQYF. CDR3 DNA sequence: TGTGCCAGCGGACACTACGAGCAGTACTTC.